A selection of T cell receptor beta chains follows, all from one sample in a study of CD8+ T cells in alopecia areata. Only in-frame clones appear in the TCRdb table, and some are missing; sequencing was by immunoSEQ multiplex PCR. The sample consists of about 180,000 clones, 58% of them appearing once. This specimen was CD4+ T cells sorted from blood, taken at roughly week 55, from a patient treated with tofacitinib. These receptors came from a human donor with alopecia areata. The CDR3 runs from the conserved cysteine through the conserved F or W. Fields, in order: J gene, V gene, D gene, clone size, CDR3 protein, CDR3 DNA. The D gene is left open where the match is weak. The size entry is marked missing in some rows and otherwise reads once, few, many or a size class.

>TRBJ1-5|TRBV7-9|NA|NA
CASSFTGTNQPQHF
TGTGCCAGCAGCTTCACAGGGACAAATCAGCCCCAGCATTTT
>TRBJ2-4|TRBV5-6|TRBD1|NA
CASSLGDRANVF
TGTGCCAGCAGCTTGGGGGACAGGGCGAATGTATTC
>TRBJ2-2|TRBV20-1|NA|NA
CSASFAGELFF
TGCAGTGCTAGTTTCGCCGGGGAGCTGTTTTTT
>TRBJ2-3|TRBV29-1|NA|NA
CSVVKQPTSTDTQYF
TGCAGCGTTGTTAAGCAACCAACTAGCACAGATACGCAGTATTTT
>TRBJ2-2|TRBV30|NA|once
CAWSGARTGELFF
TGTGCCTGGAGTGGGGCCCGCACCGGGGAGCTGTTTTTT
>TRBJ2-1|TRBV6-1|NA|NA
CASSGGGEQFF
TGTGCCAGCAGTGGAGGTGGTGAGCAGTTCTTC
>TRBJ2-7|TRBV27|NA|NA
CARTPRSYEQYF
TGTGCCAGGACACCCCGCTCCTACGAGCAGTACTTC
>TRBJ2-7|TRBV29-1|TRBD1|NA
CSVEVSRGPYEQYF
TGCAGCGTTGAAGTCTCGAGGGGGCCCTACGAGCAGTACTTC
>TRBJ2-5|TRBV5-1|TRBD2|NA
CASSLAIHTSGGQETQYF
TGCGCCAGCAGCTTGGCCATTCATACTAGCGGGGGCCAAGAGACCCAGTACTTC
>TRBJ1-5|TRBV30|NA|NA
CAWSPGPTQPQHF
TGTGCCTGGAGTCCCGGCCCCACTCAGCCCCAGCATTTT
>TRBJ1-2|TRBV7-9|NA|NA
CASSSTGLGGYTF
TGTGCCAGCAGCTCCACAGGGTTGGGTGGCTACACCTTC
>TRBJ2-2|TRBV18|NA|once
CASSPRRFPGELFF
TGTGCCAGCTCACCACGTCGTTTCCCCGGGGAGCTGTTTTTT
>TRBJ1-5|TRBV29-1|NA|NA
CSVRLTGENQPQHF
TGCAGTGTCCGTTTGACAGGTGAAAATCAGCCCCAGCATTTT
>TRBJ2-3|TRBV20-1|TRBD2|NA
CSARLAGGHYF
TGCAGTGCTAGACTAGCGGGGGGGCACTATTTT